This TCR beta chain derives from a study of T cell changes during pregnancy in multiple sclerosis. The CDR3 has 14 residues. Germline trimming cut 6 bases from V and 6 bases from J; bases unmatched to any gene: 8. Per germline, CDR1 SGHNT and CDR2 YENEEA. The repertoire was sequenced with immunoSEQ multiplex PCR; TCRdb's copy has only in-frame clones and lacks some. The repertoire has over 25,000 clones, around 91% of them found once; the top ten carry under 5%. This TCR derives from a female donor in good health, enrolled as a control in a pregnancy study. The chain links TRBV11-3 to TRBJ2-3; TRBD2 aligns across 8 bases. This specimen consisted of CD8+ T cells from peripheral blood mononuclear cells, obtained in the second trimester of pregnancy. The CDR3 sequence: CASRYGGAGDTQYF. The DNA for the CDR3 is TGTGCCAGCAGATACGGGGGGGCCGGGGATACGCAGTATTTT.